The 10 T cell receptor beta chains below were found in one sample sequenced in a study of blood T cell repertoires in COVID-19. Assay: immunoSEQ multiplex PCR; the TCRdb copy retains only in-frame clones and omits some. The sample shows about 30,000 clones, approximately 86% of them seen only once. Specimen: peripheral blood. The receptors were gathered from a human donor in a cohort sampled during active COVID-19. The donor label of this sample is uncertain.

The chain is built from TRBV2 and TRBJ2-1, with TRBD1 matching 9 bases. CDR3 length: 12 amino acids. Germline loops: CDR1 SNHLY, CDR2 FYNNEI. V shed 6 bases and J 7 bases; nucleotides not matched to a gene: 1. The CDR3 region has the DNA TGTGCCAGCAGAGGGACAGGGAATGAGCAGTTCTTC. It translates to CASRGTGNEQFF. Using reference TRBV2 and TRBJ2-1 for the parts outside the CDR3, the full variable domain is EPEVTQTPSHQVTQMGQEVILRCVPISNHLYFYWYRQILGQKVEFLVSFYNNEISEKSEIFDDQFSVERPDGSNFTLKIRSTKLEDSAMYFCASRGTGNEQFFGPGTRLTVL.

The chain has TRBV5-1 and TRBJ1-1, with D possibly TRBD1 on 5 matching bases. Trimming pared 4 bases from V and 1 base from J, leaving 11 bases between. The CDR3 spans 14 residues. From germline, CDR1 is SGHRS and CDR2 YFSETQ. The CDR3 sequence: CASSPGDRNTEAFF. CDR3 sequence (DNA): TGCGCCAGCAGCCCCGGTGACAGGAACACTGAAGCTTTCTTT.

A few counts support this clone. For the CDR3, the DNA is TGTGCCAGCAGCTTGGGTGCGGGGTTTAATGGAAACACCATATATTTT. Amino acids: CASSLGAGFNGNTIYF. V usage is TRBV5-4 and J usage is TRBJ1-3; D call uncertain. Germline CDR1 reads SGHNT; CDR2 reads YYREEE (reference sequence). V lost 0 bases, J lost 3 bases, and 13 bases lay in between. The CDR3 spans 16 residues.

V is TRBV7-9 and J is TRBJ1-4; TRBD1 agrees at 8 bases. The CDR3 is made up of 14 amino acids. Germline CDR1 and CDR2: SEHNR and FQNEAQ (reference sequence). With 4 bases clipped from V and 8 bases from J, the junction kept 6 bases outside the gene matches. The CDR3 DNA sequence: TGTGCCAGCAGCTGGACAGGGTTGAGAGAAAAACTGTTTTTT. This sequence encodes CASSWTGLREKLFF.

V is TRBV6-1 and J is TRBJ2-7, with D possibly being TRBD1 (5 bases). Germline CDR1 and CDR2: MNHNS and SASEGT. Trimming removed 1 base from V and 3 bases from J, with 10 bases in between. The CDR3 contains 14 residues. CDR3: CASSEGREGYEQYF. The DNA for the CDR3 is TGTGCCAGCAGTGAAGGCAGGGAAGGCTACGAGCAGTACTTC.

The V and J genes are TRBV19 and TRBJ1-1; TRBD1 might be the D (5 bases). Trimming removed 6 bases at V and 0 bases at J, with 26 bases between. The CDR3 extends over 19 amino acids. Germline lookup yields CDR1 LNHDA and CDR2 SQIVND (reference sequence). The CDR3 DNA sequence: TGTGCCAGTAGAGGGGTAGCCGGACGGACCAGACTTATGAACACTGAAGCTTTCTTT. Protein sequence: CASRGVAGRTRLMNTEAFF. Full variable domain (rest looked up from reference TRBV19 and TRBJ1-1): DGGITQSPKYLFRKEGQNVTLSCEQNLNHDAMYWYRQDPGQGLRLIYYSQIVNDFQKGDIAEGYSVSREKKESFPLTVTSAQKNPTAFYLCASRGVAGRTRLMNTEAFFGQGTRLTVV.

This clone came up once. The CDR3 reads CASSLERLYRTGGLETQYF. DNA for the CDR3: TGTGCCAGCAGCTTAGAAAGGTTGTACAGGACGGGAGGGCTAGAGACCCAGTACTTC. The chain joins TRBV11-3 to TRBJ2-5, with 8 nucleotides matching TRBD2. There are 19 residues in the CDR3. Germline lookup yields CDR1 SGHNT and CDR2 YENEEA. Trimming took 0 bases from V and 4 from J; bases not matched to a gene: 16.

The V call is TRBV7-9, the J call TRBJ1-2; D remains ambiguous. V gave up 4 bases and J gave up 1 base, with 7 bases separating them. This CDR3 has 13 amino acids. Germline V gene data show CDR1 as SEHNR and CDR2 as FQNEAQ (reference sequence). The CDR3 DNA is TGTGCCAGCAGCTCTACAGTTAACTATGGCTACACCTTC. Residues: CASSSTVNYGYTF.

The chain is built from TRBV18 and TRBJ2-7, with 12 bases that match TRBD1. The CDR3 covers 14 residues. V shed 3 bases, J shed 4 bases, and the junction held 1 base outside the gene matches. Germline CDR1 reads KGHSH; CDR2 reads LQKENI. The DNA of the CDR3 is TGTGCCAGCTCACCGGGACAGGGGGCTTACGAGCAGTACTTC. Encoded protein: CASSPGQGAYEQYF.

The CDR3 protein is CASSDSGGYNEQFF. CDR3 nucleotide sequence: TGTGCCAGCAGTGATAGCGGGGGTTACAATGAGCAGTTCTTC. V usage is TRBV2 and J usage is TRBJ2-1; TRBD2 matches 9 bases. V trimming: 3 bases; J trimming: 4 bases; junction bases outside the gene matches: 1. The CDR3 has 14 amino acids. Germline V gene data show CDR1 as SNHLY and CDR2 as FYNNEI.